This paragraph reports one T cell receptor (beta chain). What it binds is not known. These data originate in a study of CD8+ T cells in alopecia areata. Study-wide results and limits: Normal skin's resident alphabeta T cells are also sequenced in scalp samples.

Extraction and reverse transcription of RNA yielded cDNA as the sequencing template. Profiled with immunoSEQ multiplex PCR; TCRdb holds only in-frame clones, not every one. The sample includes about 250,000 clones, about 62% of them seen just once. The V end lost 3 bases, the J end lost 4 bases, and 7 bases lay between the germline ends. The CDR3 totals 13 residues. Germline CDR1 SGHRS, CDR2 YFSETQ. Treatment in this sample: oral pan-JAK inhibitor, 5-10 mg twice daily. This sample comprised CD4+ T cells sorted from blood, obtained at roughly week 52, from a patient treated with tofacitinib. The V call is TRBV5-1, the J call TRBJ2-2; D is uncertain. The sequence was obtained from a human donor with alopecia areata. The CDR3 is CASSSFGTGELFF. In DNA, the CDR3 is TGCGCCAGCAGCTCCTTCGGCACCGGGGAGCTGTTTTTT.